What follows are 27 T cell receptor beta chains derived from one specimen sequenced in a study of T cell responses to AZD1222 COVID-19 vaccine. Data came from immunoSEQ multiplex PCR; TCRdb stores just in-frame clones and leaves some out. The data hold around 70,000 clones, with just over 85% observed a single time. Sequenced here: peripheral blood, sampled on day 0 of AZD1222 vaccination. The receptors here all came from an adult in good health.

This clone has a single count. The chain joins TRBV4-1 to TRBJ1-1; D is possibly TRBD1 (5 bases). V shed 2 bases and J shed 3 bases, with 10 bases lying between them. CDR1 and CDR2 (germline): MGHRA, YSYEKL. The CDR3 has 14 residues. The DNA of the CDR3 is TGCGCCAGCAGCCAATCGGGGGACTACACTGAAGCTTTCTTT. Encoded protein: CASSQSGDYTEAFF.

CDR3 nucleotide sequence: TGCGCCAGCAGTGAGTCGGGTAGGAATCAGCCCCAGCATTTT. Translated, it gives CASSESGRNQPQHF. The gene calls are TRBV10-2 and TRBJ1-5; no reliable D call. Germline loops: CDR1 WSHSY, CDR2 SAAADI. V dropped 0 bases and J dropped 4 bases, with 7 bases sitting between them. The CDR3 runs 14 residues.

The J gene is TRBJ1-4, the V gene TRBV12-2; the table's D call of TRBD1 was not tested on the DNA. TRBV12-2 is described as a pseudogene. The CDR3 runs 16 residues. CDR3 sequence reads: CASRSPTGATNEKLFF. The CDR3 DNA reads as TGTGCAAGTCGCTCCCCAACAGGGGCAACTAATGAAAAACTGTTTTTT.

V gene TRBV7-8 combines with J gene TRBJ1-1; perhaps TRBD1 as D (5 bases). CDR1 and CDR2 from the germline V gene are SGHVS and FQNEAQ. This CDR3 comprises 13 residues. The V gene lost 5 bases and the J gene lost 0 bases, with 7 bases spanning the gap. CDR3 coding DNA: TGTGCCAGCAGCAGAGGGGTGAACACTGAAGCTTTCTTT. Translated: CASSRGVNTEAFF.

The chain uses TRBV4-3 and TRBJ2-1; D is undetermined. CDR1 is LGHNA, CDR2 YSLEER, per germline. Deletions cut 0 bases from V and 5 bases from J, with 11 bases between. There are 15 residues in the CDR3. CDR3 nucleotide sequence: TGCGCCAGCAGCCAAGAATCCGCTGCCCACAATGAGCAGTTCTTC. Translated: CASSQESAAHNEQFF.

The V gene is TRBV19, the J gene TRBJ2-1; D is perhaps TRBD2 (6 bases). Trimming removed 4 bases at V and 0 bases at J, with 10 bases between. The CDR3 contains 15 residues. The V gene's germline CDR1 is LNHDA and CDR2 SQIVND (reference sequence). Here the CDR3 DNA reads TGTGCCAGTAGTACCGAGCGGGTCTCCTACAATGAGCAGTTCTTC. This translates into CASSTERVSYNEQFF. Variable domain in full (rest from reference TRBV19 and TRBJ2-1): DGGITQSPKYLFRKEGQNVTLSCEQNLNHDAMYWYRQDPGQGLRLIYYSQIVNDFQKGDIAEGYSVSREKKESFPLTVTSAQKNPTAFYLCASSTERVSYNEQFFGPGTRLTVL.

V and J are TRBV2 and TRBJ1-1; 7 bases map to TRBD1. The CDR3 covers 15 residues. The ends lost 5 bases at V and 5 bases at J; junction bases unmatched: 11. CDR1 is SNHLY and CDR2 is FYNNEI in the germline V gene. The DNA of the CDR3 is TGTGCCAGCAGTTCCCCCCAGGGGGGCAGGACTGAAGCTTTCTTT. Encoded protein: CASSSPQGGRTEAFF.

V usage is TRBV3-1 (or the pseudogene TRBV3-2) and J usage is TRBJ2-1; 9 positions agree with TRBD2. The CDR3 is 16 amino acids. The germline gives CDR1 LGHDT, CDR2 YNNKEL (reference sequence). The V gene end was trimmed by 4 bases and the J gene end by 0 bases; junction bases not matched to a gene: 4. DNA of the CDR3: TGTGCCAGCAGCCCGATAGCGGGAGCCTCCTACAATGAGCAGTTCTTC. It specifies CASSPIAGASYNEQFF.

The CDR3 protein is CASSQWRDSYEQYF. The CDR3 DNA reads TGCGCCAGCAGCCAATGGAGGGACTCCTACGAGCAGTACTTC. The rearrangement uses TRBV4-1 and TRBJ2-7, with D possibly being TRBD2 (6 bases). CDR1 is MGHRA and CDR2 is YSYEKL in the germline V gene. CDR3 length: 14 amino acids. The V end lost 2 bases, the J end lost 0 bases, and 8 bases lay between the germline ends.

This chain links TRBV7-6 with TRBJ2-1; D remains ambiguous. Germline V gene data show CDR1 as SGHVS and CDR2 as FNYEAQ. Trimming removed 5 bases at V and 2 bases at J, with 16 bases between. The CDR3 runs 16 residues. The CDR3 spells CASSRTVAVAYNEQFF. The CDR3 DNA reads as TGTGCCAGCAGCCGCACCGTGGCCGTCGCCTACAATGAGCAGTTCTTC.

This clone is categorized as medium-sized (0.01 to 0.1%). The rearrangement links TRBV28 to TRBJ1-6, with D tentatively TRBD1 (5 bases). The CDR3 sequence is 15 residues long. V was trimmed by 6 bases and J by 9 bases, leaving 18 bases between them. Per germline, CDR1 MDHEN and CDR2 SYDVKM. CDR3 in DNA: TGTGCCAGCAGCGACTCTGGGGGGATTAGTTCACCCCTCCACTTT. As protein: CASSDSGGISSPLHF. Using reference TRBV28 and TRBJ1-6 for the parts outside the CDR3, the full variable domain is DVKVTQSSRYLVKRTGEKVFLECVQDMDHENMFWYRQDPGLGLRLIYFSYDVKMKEKGDIPEGYSVSREKKERFSLILESASTNQTSMYLCASSDSGGISSPLHFGNGTRLTVT.

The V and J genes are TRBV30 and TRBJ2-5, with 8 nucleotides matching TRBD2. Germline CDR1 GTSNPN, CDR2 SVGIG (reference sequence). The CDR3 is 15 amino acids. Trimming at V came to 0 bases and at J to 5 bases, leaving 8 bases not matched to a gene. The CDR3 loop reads CAWSVGGSGVETQYF. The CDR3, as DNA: TGTGCCTGGAGTGTAGGCGGTAGCGGGGTGGAGACCCAGTACTTC.

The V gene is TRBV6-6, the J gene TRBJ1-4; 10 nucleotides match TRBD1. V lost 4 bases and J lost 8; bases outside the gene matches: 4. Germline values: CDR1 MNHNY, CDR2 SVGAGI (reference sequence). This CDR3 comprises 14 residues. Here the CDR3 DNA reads TGTGCCAGCAGTTTCGACAGGGGGCAAGAAAAACTGTTTTTT. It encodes CASSFDRGQEKLFF.

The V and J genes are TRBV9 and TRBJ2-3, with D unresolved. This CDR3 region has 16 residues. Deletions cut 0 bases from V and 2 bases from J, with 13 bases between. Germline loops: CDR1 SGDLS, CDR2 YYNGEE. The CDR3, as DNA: TGTGCCAGCAGCGTAGGCCTAAACCAATTCACAGATACGCAGTATTTT. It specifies CASSVGLNQFTDTQYF.

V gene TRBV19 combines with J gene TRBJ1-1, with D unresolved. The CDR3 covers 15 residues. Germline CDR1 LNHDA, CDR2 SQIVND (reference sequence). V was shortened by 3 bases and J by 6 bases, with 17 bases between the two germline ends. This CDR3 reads CASSIRLASGPEAFF. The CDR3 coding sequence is TGTGCCAGTAGTATTCGGTTAGCGTCAGGACCTGAAGCTTTCTTT.

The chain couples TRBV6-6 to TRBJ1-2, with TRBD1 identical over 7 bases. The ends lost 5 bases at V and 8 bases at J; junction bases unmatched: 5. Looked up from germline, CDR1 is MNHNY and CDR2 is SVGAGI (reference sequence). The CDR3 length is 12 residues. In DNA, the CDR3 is TGTGCCAGCAGTCCCGGACAGGTCGGCTACACCTTC. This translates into CASSPGQVGYTF.

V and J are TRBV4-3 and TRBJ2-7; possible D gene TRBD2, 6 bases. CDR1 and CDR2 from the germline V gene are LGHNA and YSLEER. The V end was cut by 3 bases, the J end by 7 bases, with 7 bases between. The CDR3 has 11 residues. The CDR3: CASSHGGEQYF. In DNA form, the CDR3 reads TGCGCCAGCAGCCACGGAGGGGAGCAGTACTTC.

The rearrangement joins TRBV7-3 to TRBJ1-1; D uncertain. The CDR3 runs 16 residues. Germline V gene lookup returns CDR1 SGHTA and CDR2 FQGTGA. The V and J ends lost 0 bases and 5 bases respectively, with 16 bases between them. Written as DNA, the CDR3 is TGTGCCAGCAGCTTAACGAGTTTGGAGAGTGGGACTGAAGCTTTCTTT. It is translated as CASSLTSLESGTEAFF.

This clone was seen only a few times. The CDR3 DNA reads TGTGCCAGCAGCTTAGTTAGCGGGGCCACAGATACGCAGTATTTT. Its translation: CASSLVSGATDTQYF. The chain links TRBV7-8 to TRBJ2-3, with 8 bases lining up with TRBD2. This CDR3 is 15 amino acids long. V gave up 1 base and J gave up 2 bases; unmatched junction bases: 2. Germline CDR1 and CDR2: SGHVS and FQNEAQ.

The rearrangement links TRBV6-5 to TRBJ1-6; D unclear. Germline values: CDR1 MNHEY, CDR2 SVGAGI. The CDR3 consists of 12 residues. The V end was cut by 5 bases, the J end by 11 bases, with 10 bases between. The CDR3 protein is CASSSGLPPLHF. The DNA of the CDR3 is TGTGCCAGCAGTAGCGGTCTCCCACCCCTCCACTTT.

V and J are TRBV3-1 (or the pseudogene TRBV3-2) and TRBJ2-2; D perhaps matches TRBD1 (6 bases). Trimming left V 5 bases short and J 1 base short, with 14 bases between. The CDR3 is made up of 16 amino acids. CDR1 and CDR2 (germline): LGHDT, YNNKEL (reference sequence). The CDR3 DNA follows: TGTGCCAGCAGCTCCCGGGACACGAGGAACACCGGGGAGCTGTTTTTT. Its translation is CASSSRDTRNTGELFF.

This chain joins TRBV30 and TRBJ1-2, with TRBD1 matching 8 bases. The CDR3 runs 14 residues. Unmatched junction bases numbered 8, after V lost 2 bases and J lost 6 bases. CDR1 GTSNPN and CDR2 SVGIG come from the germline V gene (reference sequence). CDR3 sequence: CAWSPGQGYDGYTF. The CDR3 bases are TGTGCCTGGAGTCCAGGACAGGGATATGATGGCTACACCTTC.

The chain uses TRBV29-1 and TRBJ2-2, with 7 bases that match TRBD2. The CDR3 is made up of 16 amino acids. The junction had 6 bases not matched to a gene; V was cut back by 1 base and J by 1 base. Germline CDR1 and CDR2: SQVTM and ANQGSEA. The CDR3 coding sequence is TGCAGCGTTGAAGGGTCTCGGGGGGTGAACACCGGGGAGCTGTTTTTT. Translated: CSVEGSRGVNTGELFF.

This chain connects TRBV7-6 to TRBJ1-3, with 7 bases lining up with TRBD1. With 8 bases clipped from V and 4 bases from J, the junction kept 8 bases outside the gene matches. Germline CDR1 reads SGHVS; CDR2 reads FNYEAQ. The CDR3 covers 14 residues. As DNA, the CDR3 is TGTGCCAGCGCTACAGGGGCAGTAGGAAACACCATATATTTT. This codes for CASATGAVGNTIYF.

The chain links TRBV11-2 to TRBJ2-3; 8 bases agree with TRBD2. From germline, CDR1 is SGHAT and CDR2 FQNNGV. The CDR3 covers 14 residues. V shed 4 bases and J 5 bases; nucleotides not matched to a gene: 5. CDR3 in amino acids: CASSSGTSGDTQYF. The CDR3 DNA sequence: TGTGCCAGCAGCTCCGGGACTAGTGGAGATACGCAGTATTTT.

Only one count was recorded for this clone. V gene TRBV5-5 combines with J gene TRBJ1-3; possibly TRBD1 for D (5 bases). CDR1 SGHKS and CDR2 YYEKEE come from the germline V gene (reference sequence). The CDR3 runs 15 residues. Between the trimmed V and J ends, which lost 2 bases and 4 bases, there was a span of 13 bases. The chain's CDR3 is CASSFDSGEGNTIYF. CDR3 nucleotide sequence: TGTGCCAGCAGCTTTGATTCGGGGGAAGGAAACACCATATATTTT.

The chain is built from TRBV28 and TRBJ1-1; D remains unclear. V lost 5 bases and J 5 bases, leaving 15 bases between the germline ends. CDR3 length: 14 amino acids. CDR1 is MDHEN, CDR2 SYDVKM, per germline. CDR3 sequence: CASSLGERWTEAFF. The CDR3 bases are TGTGCCAGCAGTCTGGGCGAGCGGTGGACTGAAGCTTTCTTT.